The 5 T cell receptor beta chains listed next were all sequenced from one sample in a study of T cell changes during pregnancy in multiple sclerosis. TCRdb keeps only in-frame clones here, not all; method: immunoSEQ multiplex PCR. The table records approximately 80,000 clones, around 95% of them present only once. The sample was peripheral blood, taken in the second trimester of pregnancy. These receptor sequences come from a female donor in good health, enrolled as a control in a pregnancy study.

The genes are TRBV11-2 and TRBJ2-7; 9 nucleotides line up with TRBD1. Looked up from germline, CDR1 is SGHAT and CDR2 is FQNNGV. This CDR3 has 15 amino acids. The junction had 7 bases not matched to a gene; V was cut back by 5 bases and J by 2 bases. CDR3 bases: TGTGCCAGCAGCCGAAACAGGGGGCGAACCTACGAGCAGTACTTC. Protein sequence: CASSRNRGRTYEQYF.

The chain is built from TRBV5-1 and TRBJ2-3, with 12 bases lining up with TRBD1. The germline V gene has CDR1 SGHRS and CDR2 YFSETQ. V was clipped by 3 bases and J by 3 bases; unmatched bases: 8. The CDR3 loop spans 17 amino acids. CDR3 loop: CASSSGTGGASTDTQYF. The DNA for the CDR3 is TGCGCCAGCAGCTCCGGGACAGGGGGCGCGTCAACAGATACGCAGTATTTT.

The CDR3 DNA reads TGCAGCGGGTGGACAGGAGGTCTCTCTGGAAACACCATATATTTT. This gives the protein CSGWTGGLSGNTIYF. The chain uses TRBV29-1 and TRBJ1-3; 7 bases line up with TRBD1. The CDR3 loop spans 15 amino acids. V lost 7 bases, J lost 0 bases, and 9 bases stayed unmatched. Germline V gives CDR1 SQVTM, CDR2 ANQGSEA.

This chain joins TRBV30 and TRBJ1-5; weak D call: TRBD1 (5 bases). The CDR3 has 13 residues. Germline CDR1 and CDR2: GTSNPN and SVGIG (reference sequence). V lost 5 bases and J 4 bases, leaving 12 bases between the germline ends. DNA of the CDR3: TGTGCCTGGGCGACGGAGGGGAATCAGCCCCAGCATTTT. It specifies CAWATEGNQPQHF. Full variable domain (missing parts from reference TRBV30 and TRBJ1-5): SQTIHQWPATLVQPVGSPLSLECTVEGTSNPNLYWYRQAAGRGLQLLFYSVGIGQISSEVPQNLSASRPQDRQFILSSKKLLLSDSGFYLCAWATEGNQPQHFGDGTRLSIL.

The V gene is TRBV12-5, the J gene TRBJ1-1; D not certain. V was shortened by 4 bases and J by 3 bases, with 15 bases between the two germline ends. The CDR3 extends over 15 amino acids. Germline V CDR1 and CDR2: LGHNT, FRNRAP. The CDR3 region has the DNA TGTGCTAGTGGTTCCGCTTTATATCGGGACACTGAAGCTTTCTTT. Translation: CASGSALYRDTEAFF.